The next 6 T cell receptor beta chains were all read from a single sample in a study of T cells in Graves' hyperthyroidism and ophthalmopathy. Amplified TCR beta CDR3 regions came from RNA transcripts. First-round RT-PCR targeting the TCR CDR3 was performed with the HTBI primer set. MiXCR was run by TCRdb on the multiplex PCR reads, yielding one entry per CDR3 protein. The sample lists nearly 750,000 distinct CDR3 sequences, under 45% occurring once. The sequenced sample was blood. The origin of the receptors is a woman between 40 and 55 years old with Graves' hyperthyroidism.

This clonotype was seen repeatedly, ten times or more. The V and J genes are TRBV20-1 and TRBJ1-4; D is unclear. The CDR3 has 14 amino acids. The ends were cut back, 4 bases at V and 0 bases at J, with 9 bases in the middle. Germline V gene sequence: CDR1 DFQATT, CDR2 SNEGSKA (reference sequence). CDR3 nucleotides: TGCAGTGCTACCACACACCCAACTAATGAAAAACTGTTTTTT. Its protein is CSATTHPTNEKLFF.

V gene TRBV11-2 combines with J gene TRBJ2-2, with D possibly matching TRBD2 (6 bases). Germline V gene data show CDR1 as SGHAT and CDR2 as FQNNGV. Trimming took 8 bases from V and 6 from J, leaving 16 bases between them. The CDR3 runs 14 residues. CDR3 in DNA: TGTGCCAGCCGCTATTCCGGGGGACCCGGGGAGCTGTTTTTT. This sequence encodes CASRYSGGPGELFF.

There are a few counts of this clonotype. V gene TRBV2 combines with J gene TRBJ1-1; tentatively, D is TRBD1 (6 bases). The CDR3 consists of 13 residues. Per germline, CDR1 SNHLY and CDR2 FYNNEI. Deletions cut 4 bases from V and 4 bases from J, with 10 bases between. The CDR3 nucleotides are TGTGCCAGCAGTGGCAGGGGAGGCACTGAAGCTTTCTTT. It is translated as CASSGRGGTEAFF.

The V and J genes are TRBV9 and TRBJ2-7; D is possibly TRBD2 (5 bases). The CDR3 has 13 amino acids. V was clipped by 0 bases and J by 4 bases, with 8 bases between them. Germline CDR1 and CDR2: SGDLS and YYNGEE. The CDR3 loop reads CASSVAAGYEQYF. The CDR3 DNA reads TGTGCCAGCAGCGTAGCCGCGGGTTACGAGCAGTACTTC.

This clonotype occurred many times. The V and J genes are TRBV15 and TRBJ1-2, with D hard to call. The CDR3 loop spans 15 amino acids. Germline loops: CDR1 LNHNV, CDR2 YYDKDF (reference sequence). V lost 5 bases and J 0 bases, leaving 13 bases between the germline ends. This CDR3 reads CATSQLTEANYGYTF. Here the CDR3 DNA reads TGTGCCACCAGCCAGCTGACTGAAGCTAACTATGGCTACACCTTC.

This clonotype was recorded at least ten times. The chain carries TRBV7-2 and TRBJ1-2, with D uncertain. CDR3 length equals 11 residues. Trimming took off 5 bases at V and 8 bases at J, with 9 bases between the two ends. The germline CDR1 and CDR2 sequences are SGHTA and FQGNSA. The CDR3 loop is CASSDQSGYTF. CDR3 DNA: TGTGCCAGCAGCGATCAGTCGGGCTACACCTTC.